This T cell receptor (beta chain) was retrieved from a study of T cell repertoires in cytomegalovirus infection. Study-wide context: The authors relied on CMV epitopes, both recently identified HLA-C-restricted and well-studied HLA-B-restricted. The study's findings and limits: HLA-C-restricted CMV-specific TCR beta clonotypes were dominant in the ex vivo response. Cumulative public TCR beta family frequency identified carriers of CMV plus the relevant HLA.

In TCRdb, the reads were re-called with MiXCR into one record per CDR3 protein. The top ten clones hold 90% to 95% of a sample with some 20,000 distinct CDR3 sequences, 35% to 45% of them seen once. The V segment lost 4 bases and the J segment 1 base; nucleotides outside the gene matches: 3. The germline V gene has CDR1 SGDLS and CDR2 YYNGEE. The CDR3 is 15 amino acids. A remark on this clonotype: What it recognizes is unknown.

This TCR was sampled from a human donor in good health (CMV status not recorded). Some clones in this sample may be carry-over from other donors' samples. The rearrangement joins TRBV9 to TRBJ2-5, with 11 bases matching TRBD2. The sample here was CD8+ T cells from cultured PBMCs, taken from culture after CMV antigen stimulation. For the CDR3, the DNA is TGTGCCAGCAGCCCTAGCGGGAGGCCCCAAGAGACCCAGTACTTC. Encoded protein: CASSPSGRPQETQYF.